Shown below are 16 T cell receptor beta chains from a single sample sequenced in a study of T cell responses to AZD1222 COVID-19 vaccine. Method: immunoSEQ multiplex PCR; TCRdb's copy keeps in-frame clones and lacks some. The repertoire holds about 190,000 clones, with approximately 94% as singletons. The specimen was peripheral blood, collected on day 0 of AZD1222 vaccination. The receptors were gathered from an adult in good health.

V usage is TRBV5-4 and J usage is TRBJ2-5; D call uncertain. Deletions cut 4 bases from V and 4 bases from J, with 14 bases between. The CDR3 loop spans 14 amino acids. Germline V CDR1 and CDR2: SGHNT, YYREEE (reference sequence). CDR3 sequence reads: CASSGRARGETQYF. CDR3 in DNA: TGTGCCAGCAGCGGGCGAGCGAGAGGAGAGACCCAGTACTTC.

The chain has TRBV20-1 and TRBJ1-6; D gene ambiguous. Germline assignment: CDR1 DFQATT and CDR2 SNEGSKA (reference sequence). Trimming took off 3 bases at V and 5 bases at J, with 8 bases between the two ends. There are 13 residues in the CDR3. The CDR3 DNA reads as TGCAGTGCTAGTTTGCTGGATAATTCACCCCTCCACTTT. Residues: CSASLLDNSPLHF.

The chain uses TRBV5-1 and TRBJ1-4; TRBD1 matches 8 bases. In germline, CDR1 is SGHRS, CDR2 YFSETQ. CDR3 size: 15 residues. After removal of 5 bases from V and 3 bases from J, the junction contained 6 bases not matched to a gene. CDR3 coding DNA: TGCGCCAGCAGGGGGGACAGGTTTGCTAATGAAAAACTGTTTTTT. Protein sequence: CASRGDRFANEKLFF.

V and J are TRBV30 and TRBJ1-2; D remains ambiguous. Germline-derived CDR1 and CDR2 are GTSNPN and SVGIG (reference sequence). Trimming removed 0 bases at V and 4 bases at J, with 12 bases between. This CDR3 has 14 residues. CDR3 region: CAWSVRKTGYGYTF. CDR3 DNA sequence: TGTGCCTGGAGTGTAAGAAAGACGGGCTATGGCTACACCTTC. Using reference TRBV30 and TRBJ1-2 for the parts outside the CDR3, the full variable domain is SQTIHQWPATLVQPVGSPLSLECTVEGTSNPNLYWYRQAAGRGLQLLFYSVGIGQISSEVPQNLSASRPQDRQFILSSKKLLLSDSGFYLCAWSVRKTGYGYTFGSGTRLTVV.

This chain connects TRBV3-1 (or the pseudogene TRBV3-2) to TRBJ2-2, with a weak D call TRBD1 (5 bases). The CDR3 spans 15 residues. Germline V gene sequence: CDR1 LGHDT, CDR2 YNNKEL (reference sequence). V shed 0 bases and J shed 8 bases, with 13 bases lying between them. In DNA form, the CDR3 reads TGTGCCAGCAGCCAAGATAACTCCAGGGTGGGGGAGCTGTTTTTT. It yields the protein CASSQDNSRVGELFF.

The chain employs TRBV20-1 and TRBJ1-1, with D perhaps TRBD1 (5 bases). Germline CDR1 reads DFQATT; CDR2 reads SNEGSKA (reference sequence). Trimming took off 3 bases at V and 4 bases at J, with 9 bases between the two ends. This CDR3 spans 12 amino acids. The CDR3 sequence is CSASHRGTEAFF. DNA of the CDR3: TGCAGTGCTAGTCATAGGGGCACTGAAGCTTTCTTT.

The chain links TRBV24-1 to TRBJ2-5, with D unresolved. CDR3 length equals 13 residues. Germline-derived CDR1 and CDR2 are KGHDR and SFDVKD. Between the trimmed V and J ends, which lost 3 bases and 4 bases, there was a span of 8 bases. In nucleotides, the CDR3 is TGTGCCACCAGTGATCCCGCGGTAGAGACCCAGTACTTC. This encodes CATSDPAVETQYF.

The genes are TRBV11-3 and TRBJ2-3; D is undetermined. From germline, CDR1 is SGHNT and CDR2 YENEEA. V was clipped by 1 base and J by 4 bases, with 6 bases between them. The CDR3 has 13 amino acids. In DNA, the CDR3 is TGTGCCAGCAGCTTAGTAGGAGCAGATACGCAGTATTTT. Protein product: CASSLVGADTQYF.

The chain links TRBV5-8 to TRBJ1-1; TRBD1 is a possible D gene (5 bases). CDR1 SGHTS and CDR2 YDEGEE come from the germline V gene. V was cut by 3 bases and J by 0 bases, with 12 bases left in between. This CDR3 has 15 residues. This chain's CDR3 is CASSSPGGLNTEAFF. CDR3 sequence (DNA): TGTGCCAGCAGCTCCCCGGGGGGGTTGAACACTGAAGCTTTCTTT.

This clone was seen a single time. This chain connects TRBV5-1 to TRBJ1-2; tentative D call: TRBD1 (5 bases). Trimming took 0 bases from V and 8 from J, leaving 14 bases between them. CDR3 length: 14 amino acids. CDR1 SGHRS and CDR2 YFSETQ come from the germline V gene. Here the CDR3 reads CASSLVYRGLGYTF. Here the CDR3 DNA reads TGCGCCAGCAGCTTGGTTTATAGGGGTCTAGGCTACACCTTC.

With regard to this clone: The junction and the germline gene differ at one end; a read error may be behind it. J is TRBJ2-1 and V is TRBV7-7; TRBD2 agrees at 10 bases. The CDR3 runs to 16 residues. CDR1 SSHAT and CDR2 FNYEAQ come from the germline V gene (reference sequence). CDR3 amino acids: CASSLALAGVGSEQFF. The CDR3 DNA reads as TGTGCTAGCAGCTTAGCGCTAGCGGGAGTAGGGAGTGAGCAGTTCTTC. The variable domain in full, with the rest retrieved from reference TRBV7-7 and TRBJ2-1, is GAGVSQSPRYKVTKRGQDVTLRCDPISSHATLYWYQQALGQGPEFLTYFNYEAQPDKSGLPSDRFSAERPEGSISTLTIQRTEQRDSAMYRCASSLALAGVGSEQFFGPGTRLTVL.

The chain recombines TRBV25-1 with TRBJ2-2; the D call may be TRBD1 or TRBD2 (5 bases each). V was clipped by 1 base and J by 5 bases, with 5 bases between them. Germline V gene data show CDR1 as MGHDK and CDR2 as SYGVNS. CDR3 length: 13 amino acids. DNA for the CDR3: TGTGCCAGCAGTGAATGGGGGACCGGGGAGCTGTTTTTT. Protein product: CASSEWGTGELFF.

The chain carries TRBV5-5 and TRBJ2-3, with a possible D match to TRBD2 (6 bases). The germline V gene encodes CDR1 SGHKS and CDR2 YYEKEE (reference sequence). V lost 3 bases and J lost 2, with 25 bases in between. The CDR3 has 19 amino acids. The CDR3 nucleotides are TGTGCCAGCAGCTCAACCTCCGGGGTAGCGGAGAGTTTCACAGATACGCAGTATTTT. Translation gives CASSSTSGVAESFTDTQYF.

This rearrangement joins TRBV28 to TRBJ2-1; D uncertain. The CDR3 loop spans 14 amino acids. V was pared by 4 bases and J by 8 bases, with 15 bases between. Germline V gene sequence: CDR1 MDHEN, CDR2 SYDVKM. CDR3 bases: TGTGCCAGCAGTTATCTCCGGACCGGAGATGAGCAGTTCTTC. This codes for CASSYLRTGDEQFF.

The genes are TRBV6-1 and TRBJ2-3; possible D gene TRBD2, 6 bases. The V gene lost 11 bases and the J gene lost 2 bases, with 11 bases spanning the gap. This CDR3 spans 12 amino acids. CDR1 and CDR2 (germline): MNHNS, SASEGT. The CDR3 DNA reads TGTGCCGCCCGGGACTCCACAGATACGCAGTATTTT. This codes for CAARDSTDTQYF.

The chain has TRBV7-9 and TRBJ2-1; 11 bases agree with TRBD2. The CDR3 has 17 amino acids. Unmatched junction bases numbered 8, after V lost 3 bases and J lost 4 bases. Germline V gene sequence: CDR1 SEHNR, CDR2 FQNEAQ (reference sequence). The CDR3 protein is CASSLNQPSGRYNEQFF. The CDR3 bases are TGTGCCAGCAGCTTGAATCAGCCTAGCGGGAGGTACAATGAGCAGTTCTTC.